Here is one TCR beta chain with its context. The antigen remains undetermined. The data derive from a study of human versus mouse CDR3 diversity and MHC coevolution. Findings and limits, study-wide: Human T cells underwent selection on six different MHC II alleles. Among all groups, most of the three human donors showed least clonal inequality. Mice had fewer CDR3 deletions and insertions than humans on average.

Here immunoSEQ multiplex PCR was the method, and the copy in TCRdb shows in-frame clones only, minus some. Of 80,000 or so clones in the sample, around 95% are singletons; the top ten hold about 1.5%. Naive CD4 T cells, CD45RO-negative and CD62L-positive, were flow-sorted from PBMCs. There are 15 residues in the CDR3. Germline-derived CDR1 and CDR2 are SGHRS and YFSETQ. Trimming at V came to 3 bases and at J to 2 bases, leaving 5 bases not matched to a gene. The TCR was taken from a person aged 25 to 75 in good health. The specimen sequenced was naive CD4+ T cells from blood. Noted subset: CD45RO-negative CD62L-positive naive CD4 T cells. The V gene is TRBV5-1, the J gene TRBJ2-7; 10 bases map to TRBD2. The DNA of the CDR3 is TGCGCCAGCAGCTGGGGAGCGGGAGGGACCTACGAGCAGTACTTC. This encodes CASSWGAGGTYEQYF.